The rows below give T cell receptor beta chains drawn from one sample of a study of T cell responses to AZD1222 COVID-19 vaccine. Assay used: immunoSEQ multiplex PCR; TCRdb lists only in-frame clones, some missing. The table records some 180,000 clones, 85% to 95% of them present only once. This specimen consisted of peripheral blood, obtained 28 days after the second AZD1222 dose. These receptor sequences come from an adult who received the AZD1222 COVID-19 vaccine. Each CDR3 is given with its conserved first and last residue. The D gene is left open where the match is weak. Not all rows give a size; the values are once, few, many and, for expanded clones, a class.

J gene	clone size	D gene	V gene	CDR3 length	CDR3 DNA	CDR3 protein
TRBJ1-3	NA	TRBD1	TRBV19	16	TGTGCCAGTAGTGACCGGGACAGGAGCTTCGGAAACACCATATATTTT	CASSDRDRSFGNTIYF
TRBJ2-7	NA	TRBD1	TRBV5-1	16	TGCGCCAGCGCTAGAGTCGAAACAGGGGCCTCCTACGAGCAGTACTTC	CASARVETGASYEQYF
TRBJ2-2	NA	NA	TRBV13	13	TGTGCCAGCTTGCTTTGGGGTACCGGGGAGCTGTTTTTT	CASLLWGTGELFF
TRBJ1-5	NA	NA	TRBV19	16	TGTGCCAGTAGTATGCTAGGCCAGGGAAGGTTGGGGTCCCAGCATTTT	CASSMLGQGRLGSQHF
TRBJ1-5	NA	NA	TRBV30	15	TGTGCCTGGAGTGAGGGCTCGGCTAGCAATCAGCCCCAGCATTTT	CAWSEGSASNQPQHF
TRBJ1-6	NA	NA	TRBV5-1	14	TGCGCCAGCAGCTTGGGTGACAACGCCTCACCCCTCCACTTT	CASSLGDNASPLHF
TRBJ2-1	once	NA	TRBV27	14	TGTGCCAGCAGCTTTGACGGCTCCTACAATGAGCAGTTCTTC	CASSFDGSYNEQFF
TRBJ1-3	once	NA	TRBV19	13	TGTGCCAGTACTACCGAATCCGGAAACACCATATATTTT	CASTTESGNTIYF
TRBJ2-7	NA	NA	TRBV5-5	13	TGTGCCAGCAGCTTGATAGGGAAGGGCGAGCAGTACTTC	CASSLIGKGEQYF
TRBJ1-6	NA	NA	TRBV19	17	TGTGCCAGTAGTATGGGACCAGGTGGCAGGAAAAATTCACCCCTCCACTTT	CASSMGPGGRKNSPLHF
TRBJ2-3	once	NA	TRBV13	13	TGTGCCAGCAGCAAGACGGGGCTAGATACGCAGTATTTT	CASSKTGLDTQYF
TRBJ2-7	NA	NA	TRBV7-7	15	TGTGCCAGCAGCTTAGCCAGCGCCGATATCTCCGAGCAGTACTTC	CASSLASADISEQYF
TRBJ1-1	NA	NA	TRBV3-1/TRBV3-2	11	TGTGCCAGCAGCCAAGCCTCGAAAGCTTTCTTT	CASSQASKAFF
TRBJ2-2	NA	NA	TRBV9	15	TGTGCCAGCAGCGTAGGATCACTGAACACCGGGGAGCTGTTTTTT	CASSVGSLNTGELFF
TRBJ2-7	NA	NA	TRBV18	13	TGTGCCAGCTCACCGGGACTCACCTACGAGCAGTACTTC	CASSPGLTYEQYF
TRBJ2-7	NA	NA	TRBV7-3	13	TGTGCCAGCAGCACGCAACAGGGCTACGAGCAGTACTTC	CASSTQQGYEQYF
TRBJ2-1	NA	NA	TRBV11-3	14	TGTGCCAGCAGCCCCCGACAGGCCTACAATGAGCAGTTCTTC	CASSPRQAYNEQFF
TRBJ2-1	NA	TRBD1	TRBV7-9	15	TGTGCCAGCAGCCCCGGACAGGGATCCTACAATGAGCAGTTCTTC	CASSPGQGSYNEQFF
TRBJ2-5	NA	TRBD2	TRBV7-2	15	TGTGCCAGCAGCTTCTCCGGGACTAGAGCCCAAGACCAGTACTTC	CASSFSGTRAQDQYF
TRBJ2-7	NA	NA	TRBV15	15	TGTGCCACCAGCAGAGCGAGGCAGGGATCCTACGAGCAGTACTTC	CATSRARQGSYEQYF
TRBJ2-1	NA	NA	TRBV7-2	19	TGTGCCAGCAGCTTCGGACCTAGCGTCCCAGAATGGGGCTACAATGAGCAGTTCTTC	CASSFGPSVPEWGYNEQFF
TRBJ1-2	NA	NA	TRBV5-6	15	TGTGCCAGCAGCTTAGTAATGGGGGACTCCTATGGCTACACCTTC	CASSLVMGDSYGYTF
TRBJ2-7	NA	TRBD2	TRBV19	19	TGTGCCAGTAGTAGAACTAGCGCGCAATTTGCCCGGAGCTCCTACGAGCAGTACTTC	CASSRTSAQFARSSYEQYF
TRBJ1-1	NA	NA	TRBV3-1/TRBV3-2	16	TGTGCCAGCAGCCAGGGGGAAACCCTGCTGAACACTGAAGCTTTCTTT	CASSQGETLLNTEAFF
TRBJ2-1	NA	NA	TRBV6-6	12	TGTGCCAGCAGCATATCCTACAATGAGCAGTTCTTC	CASSISYNEQFF
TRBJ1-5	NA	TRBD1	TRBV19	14	TGTGCCAGTAGTATGAGCAGGGGGAATCAGCCCCAGCATTTT	CASSMSRGNQPQHF
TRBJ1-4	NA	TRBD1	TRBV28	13	TGTGCCAGCATTTCAGGGGGCGGCGAAAAACTGTTTTTT	CASISGGGEKLFF
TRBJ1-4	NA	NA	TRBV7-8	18	TGTGCCAGCCGTGAGTCCCTAGCTCGTCAGGCGAAGAATGAAAAACTGTTTTTT	CASRESLARQAKNEKLFF
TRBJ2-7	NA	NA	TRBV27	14	TGTGCCAGCAGAGAAGGGTGGTTACGTGACGAGCAGTACTTC	CASREGWLRDEQYF
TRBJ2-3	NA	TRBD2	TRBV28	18	TGTGCCAGCAGTCCAAGTGGGGATAGCGGGAGGGCCTTGGATACGCAGTATTTT	CASSPSGDSGRALDTQYF
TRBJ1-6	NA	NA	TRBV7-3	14	TGTGCCAGCAGCTCCCGACAGGTTAATTCACCCCTCCACTTT	CASSSRQVNSPLHF
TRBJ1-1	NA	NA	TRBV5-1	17	TGCGCCAGCAGCTTGGGCCGGGGTAGTGGTGTCGACACTGAAGCTTTCTTT	CASSLGRGSGVDTEAFF
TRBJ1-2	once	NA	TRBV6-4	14	TGTGCCAGCAGTGTGGAGGCCGGAGGTGGAGGCTACACCTTC	CASSVEAGGGGYTF
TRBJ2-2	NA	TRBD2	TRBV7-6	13	TGTGCCAGCAGCTCTAGCGGGTTCGGGGAGCTGTTTTTT	CASSSSGFGELFF
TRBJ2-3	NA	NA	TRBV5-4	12	TGTGCCAGCAGCCGATTGGGGCAGGGGCAGTATTTT	CASSRLGQGQYF
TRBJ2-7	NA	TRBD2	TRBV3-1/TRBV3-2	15	TGTGCCAGCAGCCAGGAGATAGCGGGATTCTACGAGCAGTACTTC	CASSQEIAGFYEQYF
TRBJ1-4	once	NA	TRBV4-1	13	TGCGCCAGCAGCCAAGTTTTTTCGGGAAAACTGTTTTTT	CASSQVFSGKLFF
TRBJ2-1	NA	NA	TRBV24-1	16	TGTGCCACCAGTGATGAGGGGCGCCCCCCCTACAATGAGCAGTTCTTC	CATSDEGRPPYNEQFF